The rows below give T cell receptor beta chains drawn from one sample of a study of cytomegalovirus exposure and HLA in healthy donors. The method was immunoSEQ multiplex PCR; TCRdb's version includes in-frame clones alone and lacks a portion of them. The sample lists 100,000 or so clones; approximately 88% were seen once. Sequenced sample: PBMCs. Every receptor here comes from a man younger than 35 in good health and CMV-seronegative. Each CDR3 is given with its conserved first and last residue. The order of the fields is D gene, CDR3 length, J gene, clone size, V gene, CDR3 DNA, CDR3 protein. A D gene is named only where the DNA matches it firmly. Some rows have no size entry. The others give once, few or many, or a class for an expanded clone.

d_gene: NA
len: 15
j_gene: TRBJ1-4
abundance: NA
v_gene: TRBV16
CDR3nt: TGTGCCAGCAGCCTACCGGGGGGCCGTAATGAAAAACTGTTTTTT
CDR3aa: CASSLPGGRNEKLFF

d_gene: TRBD2
len: 15
j_gene: TRBJ2-1
abundance: NA
v_gene: TRBV11-1
CDR3nt: TGTGCCAGCAGCCTAACTAGCGGGAGTTCGTATGAGCAGTTCTTC
CDR3aa: CASSLTSGSSYEQFF

d_gene: NA
len: 15
j_gene: TRBJ2-7
abundance: NA
v_gene: TRBV9
CDR3nt: TGTGCCAGCAGCGTTAGAGTGGGGCCCGCTTACGAGCAGTACTTC
CDR3aa: CASSVRVGPAYEQYF

d_gene: NA
len: 16
j_gene: TRBJ1-6
abundance: NA
v_gene: TRBV15
CDR3nt: TGTGCCACCAGCAGAGACGCGACTACCCTAGGGTCACCCCTCCACTTT
CDR3aa: CATSRDATTLGSPLHF

d_gene: NA
len: 15
j_gene: TRBJ2-1
abundance: NA
v_gene: TRBV7-8
CDR3nt: TGTGCCAGCAGCACGGGACTCCTGCGGGACAATGAGCAGTTCTTC
CDR3aa: CASSTGLLRDNEQFF

d_gene: NA
len: 14
j_gene: TRBJ1-2
abundance: NA
v_gene: TRBV7-9
CDR3nt: TGTGCCAGCAGCCAACTAATGACGGGAGGAGGCTACACCTTC
CDR3aa: CASSQLMTGGGYTF

d_gene: NA
len: 15
j_gene: TRBJ2-1
abundance: NA
v_gene: TRBV7-2
CDR3nt: TGTGCCAGCAGCCTAAGAGGCCCCTCCTACAATGAGCAGTTCTTC
CDR3aa: CASSLRGPSYNEQFF

d_gene: TRBD2
len: 17
j_gene: TRBJ2-1
abundance: NA
v_gene: TRBV4-3
CDR3nt: TGCGCCAGCAGCCAGGTTAGCGGGGATAGCTCCTACAATGAGCAGTTCTTC
CDR3aa: CASSQVSGDSSYNEQFF

d_gene: NA
len: 16
j_gene: TRBJ2-5
abundance: few
v_gene: TRBV5-4
CDR3nt: TGTGCCAGCAGCTTAGGCCTGGGGCTGGACCAAGAGACCCAGTACTTC
CDR3aa: CASSLGLGLDQETQYF

d_gene: TRBD2
len: 14
j_gene: TRBJ2-7
abundance: NA
v_gene: TRBV7-9
CDR3nt: TGTGCCAGCAGATCTAGCGGGGCCTCCTACGAGCAGTACTTC
CDR3aa: CASRSSGASYEQYF

d_gene: TRBD1
len: 15
j_gene: TRBJ2-7
abundance: NA
v_gene: TRBV11-2
CDR3nt: TGTGCCAGCAGCTTAGGGACGAACAGGGGCGTCGAGCAGTACTTC
CDR3aa: CASSLGTNRGVEQYF

d_gene: TRBD1
len: 13
j_gene: TRBJ1-5
abundance: once
v_gene: TRBV28
CDR3nt: TGTGCCAGCAGCGACAGGGAAGATCAGCCCCAGCATTTT
CDR3aa: CASSDREDQPQHF

d_gene: NA
len: 14
j_gene: TRBJ2-2
abundance: NA
v_gene: TRBV7-7
CDR3nt: TGTGCTAGCTCATTCGAGGGGAACACCGGGGAGCTGTTTTTT
CDR3aa: CASSFEGNTGELFF

d_gene: NA
len: 13
j_gene: TRBJ2-1
abundance: NA
v_gene: TRBV7-9
CDR3nt: TGTGCCACCCCCGGGGAAGGCTACAATGAGCAGTTCTTC
CDR3aa: CATPGEGYNEQFF

d_gene: NA
len: 14
j_gene: TRBJ2-7
abundance: NA
v_gene: TRBV19
CDR3nt: TGTGCCAGTAGTATGGTAATCGGGAGCCTCGAGCAGTACTTC
CDR3aa: CASSMVIGSLEQYF

d_gene: TRBD2
len: 15
j_gene: TRBJ2-3
abundance: NA
v_gene: TRBV7-3
CDR3nt: TGTGCCAGCAGCTCACTAGCGGGAGGGACAGATACGCAGTATTTT
CDR3aa: CASSSLAGGTDTQYF

d_gene: TRBD2
len: 15
j_gene: TRBJ2-1
abundance: NA
v_gene: TRBV6-5
CDR3nt: TGTGCCAGCAGTTCGGACCGGGGGGATTACAATGAGCAGTTCTTC
CDR3aa: CASSSDRGDYNEQFF

d_gene: TRBD1
len: 14
j_gene: TRBJ1-2
abundance: NA
v_gene: TRBV28
CDR3nt: TGTGCCAGCAGGGTGCGACAGGGGTACGATGGCTACACCTTC
CDR3aa: CASRVRQGYDGYTF

d_gene: NA
len: 15
j_gene: TRBJ1-2
abundance: NA
v_gene: TRBV30
CDR3nt: TGTGCCTGGAGTGAATCGATGAATGCGGTCTATGGCTACACCTTC
CDR3aa: CAWSESMNAVYGYTF

d_gene: TRBD2
len: 18
j_gene: TRBJ2-5
abundance: NA
v_gene: TRBV6-1
CDR3nt: TGTGCCAGCAGTGAAGGCCTAGCGGGAGGGGTTGGGGGAGAGACCCAGTACTTC
CDR3aa: CASSEGLAGGVGGETQYF

d_gene: TRBD2
len: 12
j_gene: TRBJ2-7
abundance: NA
v_gene: TRBV27
CDR3nt: TGTGCCAGCAGTCTACTAGCGGGAGTTGAGTACTTC
CDR3aa: CASSLLAGVEYF

d_gene: NA
len: 13
j_gene: TRBJ1-1
abundance: once
v_gene: TRBV6-4
CDR3nt: TGTGCCAGCAGTGACTCGAGCAGGGCTGAAGCTTTCTTT
CDR3aa: CASSDSSRAEAFF

d_gene: NA
len: 16
j_gene: TRBJ1-6
abundance: once
v_gene: TRBV15
CDR3nt: TGTGCCACCAGCAGAGATGGGTGGACAAACAATTCACCCCTCCACTTT
CDR3aa: CATSRDGWTNNSPLHF

d_gene: TRBD2
len: 16
j_gene: TRBJ2-1
abundance: NA
v_gene: TRBV7-9
CDR3nt: TGTGCCAGCAGCTTAGGGTTACTAGCGGGTTACAATGAGCAGTTCTTC
CDR3aa: CASSLGLLAGYNEQFF

d_gene: NA
len: 15
j_gene: TRBJ1-1
abundance: NA
v_gene: TRBV19
CDR3nt: TGTGCCAGTAGTATCTCCATCCGGGGAAACACTGAAGCTTTCTTT
CDR3aa: CASSISIRGNTEAFF

d_gene: NA
len: 16
j_gene: TRBJ1-3
abundance: NA
v_gene: TRBV30
CDR3nt: TGTGCCTGGGCGACCCGGTATGGGCAATTGCGAAACACCATATATTTT
CDR3aa: CAWATRYGQLRNTIYF

d_gene: NA
len: 12
j_gene: TRBJ1-5
abundance: NA
v_gene: TRBV27
CDR3nt: TGTGCCAGCAGTGTCCTTCTCAGGCCCCAGCATTTT
CDR3aa: CASSVLLRPQHF

d_gene: TRBD1
len: 13
j_gene: TRBJ2-7
abundance: NA
v_gene: TRBV6-5
CDR3nt: TGTGCCAGCAGACGGACAGGGGAATATGAGCAGTACTTC
CDR3aa: CASRRTGEYEQYF

d_gene: NA
len: 16
j_gene: TRBJ1-1
abundance: NA
v_gene: TRBV27
CDR3nt: TGTGCCAGCAGTTTCTCCTTGACAGGTAAGAACACTGAAGCTTTCTTT
CDR3aa: CASSFSLTGKNTEAFF

d_gene: NA
len: 15
j_gene: TRBJ2-7
abundance: NA
v_gene: TRBV19
CDR3nt: TGTGCCAGTAGTGAACAGGGAAGGAGCTCCTACGAGCAGTACTTC
CDR3aa: CASSEQGRSSYEQYF

d_gene: TRBD2
len: 15
j_gene: TRBJ2-7
abundance: NA
v_gene: TRBV5-1
CDR3nt: TGCGCCAGCAGCTCTTATAGCGGGAGGGCCTACGAGCAGTACTTC
CDR3aa: CASSSYSGRAYEQYF

d_gene: NA
len: 15
j_gene: TRBJ1-2
abundance: NA
v_gene: TRBV5-1
CDR3nt: TGCGCCAGCAGCTTAAGGGGCGGAACCCTTAACGGCTACACCTTC
CDR3aa: CASSLRGGTLNGYTF

d_gene: NA
len: 15
j_gene: TRBJ1-6
abundance: NA
v_gene: TRBV11-2
CDR3nt: TGTGCCAGCAGCTTAGGTCAGGGGTGGAATTCACCCCTCCACTTT
CDR3aa: CASSLGQGWNSPLHF

d_gene: NA
len: 11
j_gene: TRBJ2-3
abundance: once
v_gene: TRBV27
CDR3nt: TGTGCCAGCAGTTTGAGTAATACGCAGTATTTT
CDR3aa: CASSLSNTQYF

d_gene: NA
len: 14
j_gene: TRBJ1-3
abundance: NA
v_gene: TRBV4-1
CDR3nt: TGCGCCAGCAGCCAAGGTAGTGTCGGAAACACCATATATTTT
CDR3aa: CASSQGSVGNTIYF

d_gene: TRBD1
len: 15
j_gene: TRBJ2-7
abundance: NA
v_gene: TRBV5-1
CDR3nt: TGCGCCAGCAGCGGTTACAGGGGGCGCAACCACGAGCAGTACTTC
CDR3aa: CASSGYRGRNHEQYF

d_gene: NA
len: 14
j_gene: TRBJ2-1
abundance: NA
v_gene: TRBV6-1
CDR3nt: TGTGCCAGCAGGAGAGGATTCGACTACAATGAGCAGTTCTTC
CDR3aa: CASRRGFDYNEQFF

d_gene: NA
len: 13
j_gene: TRBJ1-1
abundance: NA
v_gene: TRBV29-1
CDR3nt: TGCAGCGGTGGCGAGGTGATTAACACTGAAGCTTTCTTT
CDR3aa: CSGGEVINTEAFF

d_gene: NA
len: 13
j_gene: TRBJ2-5
abundance: NA
v_gene: TRBV19
CDR3nt: TGTGCCAGTAACCCCAGGGGCGGAGAGACCCAGTACTTC
CDR3aa: CASNPRGGETQYF

d_gene: TRBD2
len: 22
j_gene: TRBJ2-1
abundance: NA
v_gene: TRBV18
CDR3nt: TGTGCCAGCTCACCAAAGACCGCGGGGACTAGGCCATCTTCTAGCTCCTACAATGAGCAGTTCTTC
CDR3aa: CASSPKTAGTRPSSSSYNEQFF

d_gene: TRBD1
len: 16
j_gene: TRBJ1-1
abundance: NA
v_gene: TRBV18
CDR3nt: TGTGCCAGCTCACCCTCTACAGGGGGGGGGACGACTGAAGCTTTCTTT
CDR3aa: CASSPSTGGGTTEAFF

d_gene: NA
len: 15
j_gene: TRBJ1-1
abundance: NA
v_gene: TRBV14
CDR3nt: TGTGCCAGCAGCCCGATGAAGGGGATGAACACTGAAGCTTTCTTT
CDR3aa: CASSPMKGMNTEAFF

d_gene: NA
len: 18
j_gene: TRBJ1-2
abundance: NA
v_gene: TRBV27
CDR3nt: TGTGCCAGCAGTTTATCGGGAAGCTCGGGGGGGCGCTTTGGCGGCTACACCTTC
CDR3aa: CASSLSGSSGGRFGGYTF

d_gene: TRBD1
len: 19
j_gene: TRBJ2-6
abundance: NA
v_gene: TRBV5-1
CDR3nt: TGCGCCAGCAGCACCCTTCTCGGGACAGGGTCTTTAGGGGCCAACGTCCTGACTTTC
CDR3aa: CASSTLLGTGSLGANVLTF

d_gene: NA
len: 13
j_gene: TRBJ1-2
abundance: NA
v_gene: TRBV7-2
CDR3nt: TGTGCCAGCAGCCCGTATCAGACAAAAGGCTACACCTTC
CDR3aa: CASSPYQTKGYTF

d_gene: TRBD1
len: 17
j_gene: TRBJ1-4
abundance: NA
v_gene: TRBV4-1
CDR3nt: TGCGCCAGCAGCCAAATATTCCAGGGGGCTAATAATGAAAAACTGTTTTTT
CDR3aa: CASSQIFQGANNEKLFF

d_gene: NA
len: 11
j_gene: TRBJ1-1
abundance: NA
v_gene: TRBV20-1
CDR3nt: TGCAGTGCCGTGGCGAACACTGAAGCTTTCTTT
CDR3aa: CSAVANTEAFF

d_gene: NA
len: 14
j_gene: TRBJ1-2
abundance: once
v_gene: TRBV27
CDR3nt: TGTGCCAGCAGTTTAGGGACTGGAACCTATGGCTACACCTTC
CDR3aa: CASSLGTGTYGYTF

d_gene: NA
len: 12
j_gene: TRBJ2-1
abundance: once
v_gene: TRBV5-4
CDR3nt: TGTGCCAGCAGCGTAGCGCCTAATGAGCAGTTCTTC
CDR3aa: CASSVAPNEQFF

d_gene: NA
len: 15
j_gene: TRBJ1-4
abundance: NA
v_gene: TRBV6-5
CDR3nt: TGTGCCAGCAGTTACTTTGCAGGGGCAGGCGAAAAACTGTTTTTT
CDR3aa: CASSYFAGAGEKLFF